These 32 T cell receptor beta chains were all obtained from the same sample, sequenced in a study of shared clonotypes between healthy human individuals. Clones were sequenced by immunoSEQ multiplex PCR, and TCRdb holds only the in-frame ones, with some missing. The sample has about 1 million clones, roughly 80% seen once; the top ten hold less than 1.5%. The source material was memory CD4+ T cells sorted from blood. Sample subset: CD45RA-negative fraction. These receptors originate from a man younger than 30 in good health.

Worth noting for this clone: The sample has other DNA sequences that encode this CDR3 too. The chain links TRBV5-4 to TRBJ1-1, with no clear D. Germline CDR1 is SGHNT and CDR2 is YYREEE (reference sequence). The V end lost 1 base, the J end lost 2 bases, and 6 bases lay between the germline ends. The CDR3 is made up of 13 amino acids. CDR3 loop: CASSLLVNTEAFF. In nucleotides, the CDR3 is TGTGCCAGCAGCTTGTTAGTAAACACTGAAGCTTTCTTT.

The chain links TRBV5-1 to TRBJ2-3, with D tentatively TRBD2 (5 bases). The CDR3 covers 14 residues. Germline loops: CDR1 SGHRS, CDR2 YFSETQ. Trimming pared 0 bases from V and 4 bases from J, leaving 9 bases between. This CDR3 is CASSLAAGSDTQYF. The CDR3 region has the DNA TGCGCCAGCAGCTTGGCGGCGGGTTCAGATACGCAGTATTTT.

This chain links TRBV9 with TRBJ2-7; D is unresolved. Trimming removed 0 bases from V and 3 bases from J, with 10 bases in between. This CDR3 spans 14 amino acids. Germline CDR1 is SGDLS and CDR2 is YYNGEE. The CDR3 region is CASSVAGGNYEQYF. CDR3 DNA: TGTGCCAGCAGCGTAGCAGGCGGAAACTACGAGCAGTACTTC.

This chain joins TRBV10-1 and TRBJ2-3; TRBD2 matches 12 bases. Germline V gene data show CDR1 as WNHNN and CDR2 as SYGVQD (reference sequence). The CDR3 is 15 residues long. The V gene end was trimmed by 6 bases and the J gene end by 2 bases; junction bases not matched to a gene: 3. The CDR3 loop is CASSRTSGVTDTQYF. CDR3 sequence (DNA): TGCGCCAGCAGCCGGACTAGCGGGGTCACAGATACGCAGTATTTT.

This clone has just a few counts. The CDR3 region has the DNA TGTGCCAGCTGGACAGGGGGTTACACAGATACGCAGTATTTT. Protein product: CASWTGGYTDTQYF. The rearrangement uses TRBV19 and TRBJ2-3, with TRBD1 matching 10 bases. CDR1 LNHDA and CDR2 SQIVND come from the germline V gene (reference sequence). The CDR3 loop spans 14 amino acids. V trimming: 9 bases; J trimming: 2 bases; junction bases outside the gene matches: 5.

This chain uses TRBV10-3 with TRBJ2-1; 7 bases align to TRBD1. The germline gives CDR1 ENHRY, CDR2 SYGVKD. This CDR3 is built from 14 residues. J was trimmed by 5 bases and V by 10 bases; bases with no gene match: 11. The CDR3 loop reads CATQPGQKNNEQFF. The CDR3 bases are TGTGCCACCCAACCGGGACAGAAGAACAATGAGCAGTTCTTC.

The chain uses TRBV6-5 and TRBJ2-2; no reliable D call. Germline-derived CDR1 and CDR2 are MNHEY and SVGAGI. The CDR3 length is 13 residues. The V gene lost 3 bases and the J gene lost 3 bases, with 5 bases spanning the gap. In DNA form, the CDR3 reads TGTGCCAGCAGTTATTGGGACACCGGGGAGCTGTTTTTT. It encodes CASSYWDTGELFF.

This clone was recorded once. Other nucleotide sequences from this sample produce the same CDR3. This sequence joins TRBV18 and TRBJ2-7; D is unclear. Per the germline V gene, CDR1 is KGHSH and CDR2 is LQKENI. The ends were cut back, 3 bases at V and 0 bases at J, with 3 bases in the middle. The length of the CDR3 is 12 residues. The CDR3 sequence: CASSPNSYEQYF. In nucleotides, the CDR3 is TGTGCCAGCTCACCTAACTCCTACGAGCAGTACTTC.

J is TRBJ1-2 and V is TRBV18; the D is unclear. The CDR3 has 15 amino acids. Germline CDR1 reads KGHSH; CDR2 reads LQKENI. Trimming stripped 2 bases from V and 2 bases from J, with 12 bases between. CDR3 bases: TGTGCCAGCTCACCATTGCTGGCTACCAACTATGGCTACACCTTC. Encoded protein: CASSPLLATNYGYTF.

This clone has a single count. V gene TRBV5-1 combines with J gene TRBJ2-7; D is undetermined. V was trimmed by 1 base and J by 6 bases, leaving 14 bases between them. CDR3 size: 14 residues. Germline V gene data show CDR1 as SGHRS and CDR2 as YFSETQ. The CDR3 here is CASSLQDLRVEQYF. For the CDR3, the DNA is TGCGCCAGCAGCTTGCAAGATCTTAGGGTCGAGCAGTACTTC.

In its sample, this clone was seen once. The chain has TRBV2 and TRBJ1-5; D gene uncertain. Looked up from germline, CDR1 is SNHLY and CDR2 is FYNNEI. CDR3 length: 13 amino acids. Trimming took off 8 bases at V and 4 bases at J, with 12 bases between the two ends. The CDR3 spells CASAGPLNQPQHF. The CDR3 DNA reads TGTGCCAGCGCCGGCCCTTTAAATCAGCCCCAGCATTTT.

The rearrangement joins TRBV28 to TRBJ2-6; D call uncertain. Per the germline V gene, CDR1 is MDHEN and CDR2 is SYDVKM. V lost 4 bases, J lost 0 bases, and 7 bases lay in between. The CDR3 has 15 amino acids. CDR3 sequence reads: CASSSSPSGANVLTF. In nucleotides, the CDR3 is TGTGCCAGCAGTTCCTCTCCCTCTGGGGCCAACGTCCTGACTTTC.

This rearrangement joins TRBV5-6 to TRBJ2-4; 12 nucleotides match TRBD2. With V trimmed by 5 bases and J by 2 bases, 5 bases remained unmatched. This CDR3 has 16 residues. Germline CDR1 is SGHDT and CDR2 is YYEEEE. In DNA, the CDR3 is TGTGCCAGCAGTCCTGGACTAGCGGGGACCAAAAACATTCAGTACTTC. Translating gives CASSPGLAGTKNIQYF. The full variable domain, rest sourced from reference TRBV5-6 and TRBJ2-4, is DAGVTQSPTHLIKTRGQQVTLRCSPKSGHDTVSWYQQALGQGPQFIFQYYEEEERQRGNFPDRFSGHQFPNYSSELNVNALLLGDSALYLCASSPGLAGTKNIQYFGAGTRLSVL.

The rearrangement uses TRBV2 and TRBJ2-5, with a possible D match to TRBD1 (5 bases). The CDR3 runs 13 residues. Germline V gives CDR1 SNHLY, CDR2 FYNNEI. Trimming took off 6 bases at V and 5 bases at J, with 13 bases between the two ends. CDR3 bases: TGTGCCAGCAGGCCCCTTGGGGCCGAGACCCAGTACTTC. This codes for CASRPLGAETQYF. The entire variable domain, with the rest obtained from reference TRBV2 and TRBJ2-5, is as follows: EPEVTQTPSHQVTQMGQEVILRCVPISNHLYFYWYRQILGQKVEFLVSFYNNEISEKSEIFDDQFSVERPDGSNFTLKIRSTKLEDSAMYFCASRPLGAETQYFGPGTRLLVL.

This chain connects TRBV18 to TRBJ2-5, with 7 bases aligning to TRBD1. The germline gives CDR1 KGHSH, CDR2 LQKENI. This CDR3 is built from 15 residues. V gave up 0 bases and J gave up 2 bases; unmatched junction bases: 3. CDR3 residues: CASSPPRTGQETQYF. The CDR3 bases are TGTGCCAGCTCACCACCGAGGACAGGTCAAGAGACCCAGTACTTC.

This clone appeared a few times. The rearrangement links TRBV7-9 to TRBJ1-1; D not resolved. CDR1 and CDR2 from the germline V gene are SEHNR and FQNEAQ (reference sequence). Trimming shortened V by 5 bases and J by 3 bases, and 7 bases separated the two germline ends. The CDR3 runs 12 residues. DNA of the CDR3: TGTGCCAGCAGCGTCCAAGACACTGAAGCTTTCTTT. It translates to CASSVQDTEAFF.

In this sample, this clone turned up a few times. The chain joins TRBV14 to TRBJ1-1; the D gene is possibly TRBD1 (6 bases). V lost 4 bases and J 3 bases, leaving 21 bases between the germline ends. From germline, CDR1 is SGHDN and CDR2 FVKESK. There are 17 residues in the CDR3. The DNA for the CDR3 is TGTGCCAGCAGCCTCCTCAGGGGTTTGGATGCTGACACTGAAGCTTTCTTT. Residues: CASSLLRGLDADTEAFF.

This chain links TRBV5-4 with TRBJ1-2; maybe TRBD1 (5 bases). This CDR3 has 17 residues. Per the germline V gene, CDR1 is SGHNT and CDR2 is YYREEE (reference sequence). V was pared by 4 bases and J by 0 bases, with 19 bases between. The CDR3 sequence is CASSPPKRGTTNYGYTF. As DNA, the CDR3 is TGTGCCAGCAGCCCACCGAAGCGGGGGACTACTAACTATGGCTACACCTTC. The entire variable domain, with the rest obtained from reference TRBV5-4 and TRBJ1-2, is as follows: ETGVTQSPTHLIKTRGQQVTLRCSSQSGHNTVSWYQQALGQGPQFIFQYYREEENGRGNFPPRFSGLQFPNYSSELNVNALELDDSALYLCASSPPKRGTTNYGYTFGSGTRLTVV.

The chain recombines TRBV10-3 with TRBJ2-5; D remains unclear. The ends were cut back, 8 bases at V and 6 bases at J, with 7 bases in the middle. The CDR3 is made up of 10 amino acids. Germline CDR1 ENHRY, CDR2 SYGVKD. For the CDR3, the DNA is TGTGCCATCCGTATAAAGACCCAGTACTTC. Translating gives CAIRIKTQYF.

This clone has only one observation. The CDR3 DNA is TGTGCCAGCAGCTCACAGGGCCTTCCCTACGAGCAGTACTTC. This gives the protein CASSSQGLPYEQYF. The rearrangement links TRBV7-8 to TRBJ2-7; tentative D call: TRBD1 (6 bases). The CDR3 spans 14 residues. V lost 4 bases and J lost 2, with 12 bases in between. Per germline, CDR1 SGHVS and CDR2 FQNEAQ.

This clone showed up just a few times. The chain uses TRBV10-2 and TRBJ2-3, with a weak D call TRBD1 (5 bases). The length of the CDR3 is 11 residues. Germline V gene lookup returns CDR1 WSHSY and CDR2 SAAADI. V shed 7 bases and J shed 6 bases, with 8 bases lying between them. The CDR3 region has the DNA TGCGCCAGCATTAACAGGGATACGCAGTATTTT. Translated: CASINRDTQYF.

This chain uses TRBV5-1 with TRBJ1-4; TRBD1 matches 11 bases. The V and J ends lost 7 bases and 10 bases, in that order; junction bases with no gene match: 9. There are 14 residues in the CDR3. Germline values: CDR1 SGHRS, CDR2 YFSETQ. CDR3 coding DNA: TGCGCCAGCTGGACAGGGGGCGCGGGTGGAAAACTGTTTTTT. Protein: CASWTGGAGGKLFF.

The chain combines TRBV12-1 with TRBJ2-7; whether TRBD1, the table's D call, matches the DNA was not checked. TRBV12-1 is a documented pseudogene. This CDR3 has 12 residues. The chain's CDR3 is CASSFQGYEQYF. DNA of the CDR3: TGTGCCAGCAGCTTCCAGGGCTACGAGCAGTACTTC.

V and J are TRBV7-2 and TRBJ2-2, with 7 bases fitting TRBD2. Germline loops: CDR1 SGHTA, CDR2 FQGNSA. CDR3 length equals 17 residues. V lost 0 bases and J lost 5; bases outside the gene matches: 9. Written as DNA, the CDR3 is TGTGCCAGCAGCTTAGCGAGAGGCGGGAGTTCAACCGGGGAGCTGTTTTTT. Its translation: CASSLARGGSSTGELFF.

The V gene is TRBV6-1, the J gene TRBJ1-2; D is perhaps TRBD1 (5 bases). CDR1 MNHNS and CDR2 SASEGT come from the germline V gene. Trimming took off 8 bases at V and 2 bases at J, with 15 bases between the two ends. This CDR3 is 14 amino acids long. CDR3 protein: CASVSNDRNYGYTF. CDR3 bases: TGTGCCAGCGTGAGTAACGACAGAAACTATGGCTACACCTTC.

This clone was observed a few times. The rearrangement links TRBV5-3 to TRBJ2-2, with D hard to call. TRBV5-3 is labeled an ORF, and its function is uncertain. The length of the CDR3 is 13 residues. With 1 base removed from V and 6 bases from J, the gap between germline ends came to 7 bases. The CDR3 is CARSLLRAGELFF. Written as DNA, the CDR3 is TGTGCCAGAAGCTTGCTAAGGGCCGGGGAGCTGTTTTTT.

This clone appeared a few times. The CDR3 DNA follows: TGTGCCAGCAGCCAGTATCGGATGAACACTGAAGCTTTCTTT. Its translation is CASSQYRMNTEAFF. This chain links TRBV14 with TRBJ1-1; no clear D gene. CDR1 is SGHDN and CDR2 is FVKESK in the germline V gene. The CDR3 totals 14 residues. The germline V and J ends were trimmed by 3 bases and 0 bases, with 8 bases remaining between them.

The V call is TRBV2, the J call TRBJ1-5; D gene ambiguous. CDR1 is SNHLY and CDR2 is FYNNEI in the germline V gene. The CDR3 sequence is 13 residues long. V gave up 6 bases and J gave up 3 bases, with 9 bases separating them. CDR3: CASSADNNQPQHF. As DNA, the CDR3 is TGTGCCAGCAGCGCCGACAACAATCAGCCCCAGCATTTT.

This chain links TRBV28 with TRBJ1-1; maybe TRBD1 (5 bases). The CDR3 consists of 12 residues. The V end lost 2 bases, the J end lost 8 bases, and 9 bases lay between the germline ends. Germline CDR1 MDHEN, CDR2 SYDVKM. DNA of the CDR3: TGTGCCAGCAGTTTACAGGGTCGGGAAGCTTTCTTT. It is translated as CASSLQGREAFF.

The chain employs TRBV9 and TRBJ2-1; D perhaps matches TRBD2 (6 bases). This CDR3 has 15 residues. V was shortened by 3 bases and J by 2 bases, with 12 bases between the two germline ends. Germline CDR1 reads SGDLS; CDR2 reads YYNGEE. CDR3 in DNA: TGTGCCAGCAGCGCTGTCGCGGGGACCTACAATGAGCAGTTCTTC. As protein: CASSAVAGTYNEQFF.

The count of this clone is one. The chain employs TRBV4-1 and TRBJ2-7; D gene uncertain. There are 17 residues in the CDR3. Trimming shortened V by 1 base and J by 2 bases, and 18 bases separated the two germline ends. Germline V gene sequence: CDR1 MGHRA, CDR2 YSYEKL. CDR3 loop: CASSQGINGPLTYEQYF. CDR3 DNA sequence: TGCGCCAGCAGCCAAGGCATCAACGGCCCGCTAACCTACGAGCAGTACTTC.

The chain uses TRBV18 and TRBJ2-7, with a tentative D call TRBD1 (5 bases). V lost 2 bases and J 6 bases, leaving 14 bases between the germline ends. This CDR3 spans 14 amino acids. Per germline, CDR1 KGHSH and CDR2 LQKENI. The CDR3 sequence: CASSPNQGLSEQYF. The CDR3 region has the DNA TGTGCCAGCTCACCAAACCAGGGCTTGAGCGAGCAGTACTTC.